The rows below give T cell receptor beta chains drawn from one sample of a study of OX40 agonist ivuxolimab in advanced cancers. TCRdb's copy holds only in-frame clones and misses some; the assay was immunoSEQ multiplex PCR. The sample holds some 15,000 clones, 78% seen once. Sequences were derived from CD4+ or CD8+ T cells sorted from blood, sampled in a trial of the OX40 agonist ivuxolimab. The receptors here all came from an adult with an advanced solid tumor such as melanoma, head and neck, liver or kidney cancer. The CDR3 runs from the conserved cysteine through the conserved F or W. The order of the fields is D gene, CDR3 length, J gene, clone size, V gene, CDR3 protein, CDR3 DNA. The D gene is left open where the match is weak. Clone size is shown for a subset of rows, as once, few, many or a class of expanded clone.

. | 16 | TRBJ1-4 | . | TRBV5-4 | CASSLGEALTDEKLFF | TGTGCCAGCAGCTTGGGGGAGGCTTTGACGGATGAAAAACTGTTTTTT
. | 14 | TRBJ2-5 | . | TRBV5-8 | CASSLALEQETQYF | TGTGCCAGCAGCTTAGCCCTTGAGCAAGAGACCCAGTACTTC
TRBD1 | 12 | TRBJ1-1 | . | TRBV7-9 | CASSPGDRGAFF | TGTGCCAGCAGCCCAGGGGACAGGGGGGCTTTCTTT
TRBD1 | 15 | TRBJ2-5 | . | TRBV5-8 | CASSLPGGVLETQYF | TGTGCCAGCAGCTTGCCAGGGGGCGTTTTAGAGACCCAGTACTTC
. | 13 | TRBJ2-3 | . | TRBV4-2 | CASSLRRTDTQYF | TGTGCCAGCAGCCTCCGCCGCACAGATACGCAGTATTTT
. | 13 | TRBJ1-4 | . | TRBV29-1 | CSVGSGVEEKLFF | TGCAGCGTTGGCAGCGGGGTGGAGGAAAAACTGTTTTTT
. | 15 | TRBJ1-3 | . | TRBV7-9 | CASSLLGDLGNTIYF | TGTGCCAGCAGCTTACTGGGGGACTTAGGAAACACCATATATTTT
. | 16 | TRBJ2-7 | . | TRBV4-3 | CASSQVPGGLSYEQYF | TGCGCCAGCAGCCAAGTTCCAGGCGGGCTCTCCTACGAGCAGTACTTC
. | 13 | TRBJ2-4 | . | TRBV5-8 | CASSLENKNIQYF | TGTGCCAGCAGCTTGGAGAACAAAAACATTCAGTACTTC
. | 15 | TRBJ2-3 | . | TRBV6-1 | CASNPGAAATDTQYF | TGTGCCAGCAACCCAGGGGCAGCCGCCACAGATACGCAGTATTTT
TRBD1 | 16 | TRBJ1-1 | . | TRBV18 | CASSPGDRGLNTEAFF | TGTGCCAGCTCACCGGGGGACAGGGGTCTGAACACTGAAGCTTTCTTT
. | 13 | TRBJ1-4 | . | TRBV5-3 | CASSSQRGEKLFF | TGTGCCAGCAGCTCGCAACGGGGCGAAAAACTGTTTTTT
. | 13 | TRBJ1-2 | medium-sized | TRBV14 | CASSPQDRYGYTF | TGTGCCAGCAGCCCGCAAGATCGGTATGGCTACACCTTC
TRBD1 | 15 | TRBJ2-7 | . | TRBV27 | CASTSGTGVPYEQYF | TGTGCCAGCACCTCGGGGACAGGGGTGCCCTACGAGCAGTACTTC
TRBD1 | 13 | TRBJ1-1 | . | TRBV12-5 | CASGFDRGTEAFF | TGTGCTAGTGGTTTCGACAGGGGCACTGAAGCTTTCTTT
TRBD2 | 13 | TRBJ2-1 | . | TRBV4-1 | CASSQEIAGERFF | TGCGCCAGCAGCCAAGAAATAGCGGGAGAGAGATTCTTC
TRBD1 | 16 | TRBJ1-4 | . | TRBV11-2 | CAGSPPPGQLNEKLFF | TGTGCCGGCAGCCCACCACCGGGACAGCTAAATGAAAAACTGTTTTTT
TRBD1 | 16 | TRBJ2-7 | . | TRBV27 | CASSLEQGAKGYEQYF | TGTGCCAGCAGCCTTGAACAGGGGGCCAAGGGCTACGAGCAGTACTTC
TRBD2 | 19 | TRBJ2-1 | . | TRBV19 | CASSNDGQSGRTQDNEQFF | TGTGCCAGTAGTAATGATGGGCAAAGCGGGAGGACTCAGGACAATGAGCAGTTCTTC
. | 10 | TRBJ1-1 | few | TRBV5-3 | CARVYTEAFF | TGTGCCAGAGTCTACACTGAAGCTTTCTTT
TRBD1 | 15 | TRBJ2-7 | once | TRBV4-1 | CASSQGQGHSYEQYF | TGCGCCAGCAGCCAGGGACAGGGACACTCCTACGAGCAGTACTTC
. | 16 | TRBJ2-3 | . | TRBV5-8 | CASSPWGLGSTDTQYF | TGTGCCAGCAGCCCCTGGGGGCTGGGGAGCACAGATACGCAGTATTTT